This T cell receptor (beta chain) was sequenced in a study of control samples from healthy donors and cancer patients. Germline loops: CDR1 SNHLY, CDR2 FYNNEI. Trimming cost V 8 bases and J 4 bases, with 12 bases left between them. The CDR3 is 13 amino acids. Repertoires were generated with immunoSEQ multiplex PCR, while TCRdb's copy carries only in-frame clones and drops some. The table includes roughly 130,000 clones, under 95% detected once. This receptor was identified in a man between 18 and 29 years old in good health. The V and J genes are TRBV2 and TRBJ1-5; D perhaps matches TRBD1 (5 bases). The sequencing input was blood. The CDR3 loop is CASEQDRNQPQHF. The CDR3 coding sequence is TGTGCCAGCGAACAGGACCGGAATCAGCCCCAGCATTTT. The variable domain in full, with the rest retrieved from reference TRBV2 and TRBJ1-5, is EPEVTQTPSHQVTQMGQEVILRCVPISNHLYFYWYRQILGQKVEFLVSFYNNEISEKSEIFDDQFSVERPDGSNFTLKIRSTKLEDSAMYFCASEQDRNQPQHFGDGTRLSIL.